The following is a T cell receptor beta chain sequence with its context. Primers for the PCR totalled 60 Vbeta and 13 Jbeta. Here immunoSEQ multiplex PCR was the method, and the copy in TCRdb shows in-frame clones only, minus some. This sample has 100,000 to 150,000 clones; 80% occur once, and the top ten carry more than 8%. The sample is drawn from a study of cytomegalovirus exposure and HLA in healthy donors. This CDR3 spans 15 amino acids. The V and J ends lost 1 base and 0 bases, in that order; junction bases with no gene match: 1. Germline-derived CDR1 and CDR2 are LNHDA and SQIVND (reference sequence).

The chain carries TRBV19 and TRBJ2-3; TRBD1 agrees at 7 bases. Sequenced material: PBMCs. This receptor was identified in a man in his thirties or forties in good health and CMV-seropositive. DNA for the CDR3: TGTGCCAGTAGTATAGCAGGGGGAAGCACAGATACGCAGTATTTT. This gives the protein CASSIAGGSTDTQYF.